What follows is one TCR beta chain and its context. Its antigen remains undetermined. No qualities accompany the bases; no much larger clone lies one base away. Preparation of the library involved PCR. The instrument was an Illumina HiSeq 2500. TCR libraries were prepared with molecular barcoding, using unique molecular identifiers to normalize TCRbeta repertoire quantification. TCRdb reprocessing: public reads trimmed at Q25 with fastp, clones called with MiXCR, in-frame beta chains kept. Merged by CDR3 protein, the rows form single entries marked with the most common genes and DNA. This sample gives about 980,000 distinct CDR3 sequences in total; about 30% of them show up just once. Over 25% of the sample goes to the ten largest clones. The treatment or condition label of this sample denotes: allogeneic hematopoietic cell transplantation with graft depleted of TCRalphabeta T cells and CD19 B cells. TCRalphabeta/CD19-depleted allogeneic hematopoietic cell grafts were given to the transplant recipients, all of whom were children.

From its cysteine to its phenylalanine, the CDR3 spans 14 amino acids. This entry keeps only the CDR3 DNA: 42 bases, framed from base 1. The germline V gene sets CDR1 to ENHRY and CDR2 to SYGVKD. Cut back by 3 bases and 1 base, the V and J ends lie 9 bases apart. This specimen comes from a study of T-cell reconstitution after alpha-beta-depleted transplantation in children listed by TCRdb under 2016. Concerning the study at large: The study quantitatively tracked T-cell immune reconstitution after TCRalphabeta/CD19-depleted allogeneic hematopoietic cell transplantation in children using TCR repertoire profiling.

Paper-wide results and their limitations: The apparently early alphabetaT-cell count recovery about two months after transplant was reportedly dependent on only several hundred rapidly expanded clones derived from non-depleted graft cells. The frequencies of hyperexpanded clones fell over the following months, and after one year, T-cell counts and TCRbeta diversity were mostly attributed to newly produced T cells. In some patients, the high TCRbeta diversity seen at day 60 was put down to recipient T cells and intrathymic progenitors that had survived conditioning.

This sequence originates from a boy younger than two who had a stem cell transplant for SCID, so the T cells may come from the graft donor. This chain is built from TRBV10-3 and TRBJ1-1; the D gene is unclear. The starting material was PBMCs, mostly from graft donor cells, obtained 360 days after TCRalphabeta/CD19-depleted stem cell transplant. The CDR3 protein sequence reads: CAISDGRSNTEAFF. DNA sequence: TGTGCCATCAGTGACGGACGCTCGAACACTGAAGCTTTCTTT.